This entry lists 23 T cell receptor beta chains sequenced from one sample in a study of T cell responses to AZD1222 COVID-19 vaccine. Some clones are missing from TCRdb's copy, which holds only in-frame ones; the method was immunoSEQ multiplex PCR. Here the sample spans 94,000 or so clones, 70% to 90% being singletons. The input for sequencing was peripheral blood, taken on day 0 of AZD1222 vaccination. The receptors originated from an adult in good health.

The chain has TRBV30 and TRBJ1-2, with D perhaps TRBD1 (5 bases). The CDR3 length is 13 residues. CDR1 is GTSNPN, CDR2 SVGIG, per germline (reference sequence). The V end was cut by 5 bases, the J end by 7 bases, with 17 bases between. The CDR3 DNA reads as TGTGCCTGGGTTCCCAGGGAGGGTGGTGGCTACACCTTC. Its translation: CAWVPREGGGYTF.

This clone has only a few counts. The chain links TRBV7-2 to TRBJ2-3, with no clear D. V was cut by 5 bases and J by 2 bases, with 5 bases left in between. The V gene's germline CDR1 is SGHTA and CDR2 FQGNSA. This CDR3 region has 12 residues. The CDR3 nucleotides are TGTGCCAGCAGCCTCTTCACAGATACGCAGTATTTT. Translating it yields CASSLFTDTQYF.

Here the CDR3 DNA reads TGTGCCAGCAGCTTGGAAAACGGTAACACTGAAGCTTTCTTT. This translates into CASSLENGNTEAFF. The rearrangement uses TRBV5-4 and TRBJ1-1; D call uncertain. CDR3 size: 14 residues. Germline V gene data show CDR1 as SGHNT and CDR2 as YYREEE (reference sequence). The V and J ends lost 0 bases and 2 bases respectively, with 8 bases between them. The full variable domain, in which reference TRBV5-4 and TRBJ1-1 provide the parts outside the CDR3, is ETGVTQSPTHLIKTRGQQVTLRCSSQSGHNTVSWYQQALGQGPQFIFQYYREEENGRGNFPPRFSGLQFPNYSSELNVNALELDDSALYLCASSLENGNTEAFFGQGTRLTVV.

V and J are TRBV11-2 and TRBJ1-2; TRBD1 matches at 9 bases. CDR1 and CDR2 (germline): SGHAT, FQNNGV. The CDR3 runs to 15 residues. Germline trimming cut 4 bases from V and 3 bases from J; bases unmatched to any gene: 6. CDR3 amino acids: CASSYGTGFYYGYTF. The DNA for the CDR3 is TGTGCCAGCAGCTACGGGACAGGGTTCTACTATGGCTACACCTTC.

This chain joins TRBV28 and TRBJ2-2, with no clear D. The germline V gene has CDR1 MDHEN and CDR2 SYDVKM. V was cut by 2 bases and J by 1 base, with 8 bases left in between. The length of the CDR3 is 15 residues. The CDR3 DNA reads as TGTGCCAGCAGTTTAACCGACAAGAACACCGGGGAGCTGTTTTTT. Translated, it gives CASSLTDKNTGELFF.

The genes are TRBV4-2 and TRBJ2-1, with 7 nucleotides matching TRBD2. CDR3 length: 16 amino acids. Trimming cost V 0 bases and J 3 bases; bases outside gene matches: 5. Germline CDR1 LGHNA, CDR2 YNFKEQ. CDR3 in DNA: TGTGCCAGCAGCCAAGATCCAGCGGGGAACTACAATGAGCAGTTCTTC. It codes for CASSQDPAGNYNEQFF.

This chain connects TRBV3-1 (or the pseudogene TRBV3-2) to TRBJ1-5, with D possibly being TRBD1 (6 bases). The length of the CDR3 is 14 residues. Germline V gives CDR1 LGHDT, CDR2 YNNKEL (reference sequence). V lost 0 bases and J lost 4, with 7 bases in between. CDR3 amino acids: CASSQDTGNQPQHF. CDR3 DNA sequence: TGTGCCAGCAGCCAAGACACAGGGAATCAGCCCCAGCATTTT.

The J gene is TRBJ2-5, the V gene TRBV3-1 (or the pseudogene TRBV3-2); D possibly corresponds to TRBD2 (7 bases). V was trimmed by 1 base and J by 4 bases, leaving 16 bases between them. CDR3 length: 16 residues. CDR1 is LGHDT, CDR2 YNNKEL, per germline (reference sequence). The CDR3 DNA follows: TGTGCCAGCAGCCAAGTATGGGGGGGCTTGGGAGAGACCCAGTACTTC. Translation: CASSQVWGGLGETQYF.

This clone was picked up a small number of times. This rearrangement joins TRBV7-9 to TRBJ2-7; TRBD1 or TRBD2 may be the D gene (5 bases each). V shed 1 base and J shed 3 bases, with 10 bases lying between them. From germline, CDR1 is SEHNR and CDR2 FQNEAQ (reference sequence). The CDR3 is made up of 14 amino acids. The CDR3 loop reads CASSLGGTGYEQYF. For the CDR3, the DNA is TGTGCCAGCAGCTTAGGGGGGACGGGCTACGAGCAGTACTTC.

The V and J genes are TRBV27 and TRBJ2-2; D remains unclear. Germline V gene sequence: CDR1 MNHEY, CDR2 SMNVEV (reference sequence). Trimming left V 3 bases short and J 7 bases short, with 15 bases between. The CDR3 sequence is 15 residues long. This chain's CDR3 is CASSFSGPNGGELFF. CDR3 DNA sequence: TGTGCCAGCAGTTTCTCCGGGCCCAACGGCGGGGAGCTGTTTTTT.

The chain employs TRBV2 and TRBJ1-3; a possible D gene is TRBD1 (5 bases). The CDR3 has 14 amino acids. Per germline, CDR1 SNHLY and CDR2 FYNNEI. Trimming pared 10 bases from V and 3 bases from J, leaving 16 bases between. The CDR3 reads CATQGWEDGNTIYF. The CDR3 bases are TGTGCCACCCAGGGCTGGGAGGATGGAAACACCATATATTTT.

The chain recombines TRBV30 with TRBJ1-2; D uncertain. With 3 bases removed from V and 3 bases from J, the gap between germline ends came to 14 bases. The CDR3 runs 14 residues. Germline-derived CDR1 and CDR2 are GTSNPN and SVGIG (reference sequence). The CDR3 loop is CAWRMSPQYYGYTF. The CDR3 nucleotides read TGTGCCTGGAGGATGTCACCTCAGTACTATGGCTACACCTTC.

The chain recombines TRBV9 with TRBJ2-7; 10 nucleotides match TRBD2. This CDR3 region has 18 residues. Germline loops: CDR1 SGDLS, CDR2 YYNGEE. V lost 0 bases, J lost 2 bases, and 11 bases stayed unmatched. CDR3 in DNA: TGTGCCAGCAGCGTAGCTCCCAGCGGGGGGGCACTCGCCTACGAGCAGTACTTC. Encoded protein: CASSVAPSGGALAYEQYF.

This chain uses TRBV4-1 with TRBJ1-5; D may be TRBD1 (6 bases). The germline V and J ends were trimmed by 1 base and 3 bases, with 16 bases remaining between them. The CDR3 extends over 17 amino acids. The germline CDR1 and CDR2 sequences are MGHRA and YSYEKL. CDR3 residues: CASSQGPTGSPNQPQHF. As DNA, the CDR3 is TGCGCCAGCAGCCAAGGGCCCACAGGGTCCCCCAATCAGCCCCAGCATTTT.

This sequence joins TRBV20-1 and TRBJ1-2; a weak D match, TRBD1 (6 bases). The germline V gene has CDR1 DFQATT and CDR2 SNEGSKA (reference sequence). This CDR3 spans 10 amino acids. Trimming left V 5 bases short and J 7 bases short, with 8 bases between. The CDR3 sequence is CSALGGGYTF. CDR3 DNA sequence: TGCAGTGCTCTAGGGGGTGGCTACACCTTC.

CDR3: CASSPGQGGYTF. CDR3 nucleotides: TGTGCCAGCAGTCCCGGACAGGGCGGCTACACCTTC. This sequence joins TRBV2 and TRBJ1-2; TRBD1 matches 8 bases. This CDR3 comprises 12 residues. Trimming took 5 bases from V and 8 from J; bases not matched to a gene: 4. The V gene's germline CDR1 is SNHLY and CDR2 FYNNEI. The full variable domain, rest sourced from reference TRBV2 and TRBJ1-2, is EPEVTQTPSHQVTQMGQEVILRCVPISNHLYFYWYRQILGQKVEFLVSFYNNEISEKSEIFDDQFSVERPDGSNFTLKIRSTKLEDSAMYFCASSPGQGGYTFGSGTRLTVV.

The gene calls are TRBV6-5 and TRBJ1-2, with D hard to call. There are 13 residues in the CDR3. CDR1 is MNHEY and CDR2 is SVGAGI in the germline V gene. Trimming stripped 3 bases from V and 8 bases from J, with 13 bases between. The CDR3 DNA reads TGTGCCAGCAGTTATCGGCCGGCCCTAGGCTACACCTTC. This gives the protein CASSYRPALGYTF.

The chain couples TRBV10-3 to TRBJ2-7; unclear D gene. There are 13 residues in the CDR3. V was cut by 7 bases and J by 5 bases, with 15 bases left in between. Per germline, CDR1 ENHRY and CDR2 SYGVKD. The CDR3 loop reads CAIKPNPEDEQYF. DNA of the CDR3: TGTGCCATCAAGCCCAACCCTGAAGACGAGCAGTACTTC.

The rearrangement uses TRBV18 and TRBJ1-3; D gene unclear. The V end lost 7 bases, the J end lost 0 bases, and 13 bases lay between the germline ends. The germline gives CDR1 KGHSH, CDR2 LQKENI. This CDR3 has 15 amino acids. In nucleotides, the CDR3 is TGTGCCAGCTTCGACGGACGTAACTCTGGAAACACCATATATTTT. Encoded protein: CASFDGRNSGNTIYF.

The rearrangement links TRBV6-5 to TRBJ2-3; TRBD1 matches at 8 bases. V dropped 10 bases and J dropped 3; count of bases not matched to a gene: 12. Germline loops: CDR1 MNHEY, CDR2 SVGAGI. The CDR3 spans 15 residues. CDR3 loop: CAIHKTGAYTDTQYF. CDR3 bases: TGTGCCATCCACAAGACAGGGGCCTATACAGATACGCAGTATTTT.

Only a few counts were recorded for this clone. This chain connects TRBV5-4 to TRBJ2-2; possible D gene TRBD1, 6 bases. The CDR3 length is 13 residues. Trimming took 5 bases from V and 6 from J, leaving 11 bases between them. Germline loops: CDR1 SGHNT, CDR2 YYREEE (reference sequence). This CDR3 reads CASRGANPGELFF. The CDR3 nucleotides are TGTGCCAGCAGGGGGGCGAATCCCGGGGAGCTGTTTTTT.

The V and J genes are TRBV11-3 and TRBJ2-1; no firm D call. CDR1 is SGHNT, CDR2 YENEEA, per germline. V lost 5 bases to trimming and J lost 0 bases, with 8 bases between them. This CDR3 spans 14 amino acids. The CDR3 nucleotides are TGTGCCAGCAGCCACGTTAGCTCCTACAATGAGCAGTTCTTC. It is translated as CASSHVSSYNEQFF.

In this sample, this clone turned up once. The chain has TRBV5-1 and TRBJ2-3, with a tentative D call TRBD2 (5 bases). V gave up 0 bases and J gave up 5 bases, with 10 bases separating them. Germline CDR1 is SGHRS and CDR2 is YFSETQ. This CDR3 has 14 residues. The CDR3 DNA reads as TGCGCCAGCAGCTTGGCCAGACGGGGAGATACGCAGTATTTT. It is translated as CASSLARRGDTQYF.